This is a list of T cell receptor beta chains from one sample in a study of T-cell reconstitution after alpha-beta-depleted transplantation in children. TCRdb ran MiXCR on the PCR reads and lists one entry per CDR3 protein. Of around 300,000 distinct CDR3 sequences detected, about 9.5% appear once; the ten largest clones hold over 6%. Specimen: PBMCs, collected before TCRalphabeta/CD19-depleted stem cell transplant. All receptors come from a boy younger than two with acute myeloid leukemia, due to receive a stem cell transplant. Each CDR3 is given with its conserved first and last residue. The order of the fields is V gene, clone size, D gene, J gene, CDR3 DNA, CDR3 protein. A D gene is named only where the DNA matches it firmly. Only some rows state a clone size, as once, few, many or a class for expanded clones.

>TRBV3-1|many|NA|TRBJ2-7
TGTGCCAGCAAAGGACAAAGCAAAGGCTACGAGCAGTACTTC
CASKGQSKGYEQYF
>TRBV18|many|NA|TRBJ1-1
TGTGCCAGCTCACCAGAAGTGAACACTGAAGCTTTCTTT
CASSPEVNTEAFF
>TRBV12-3/TRBV12-4|few|TRBD1|TRBJ1-2
TGTGCCAGCAGTGAAACAGGGGCCAACTATGGCTACACCTTC
CASSETGANYGYTF
>TRBV7-2|NA|NA|TRBJ2-1
TGTGCCAGCAGCTTCCTCCTCGAACGCGGGGCCTACAATGAGCAGTTCTTC
CASSFLLERGAYNEQFF
>TRBV12-3/TRBV12-4|NA|TRBD2|TRBJ2-3
TGTGCCAGCAGTTTGCCCACTAGCGGTCGAGGCACAGATACGCAGTATTTT
CASSLPTSGRGTDTQYF
>TRBV12-3/TRBV12-4|many|TRBD1|TRBJ2-3
TGTGCCAGCAGTGTAACAGGGGCAGGAGATACGCAGTATTTT
CASSVTGAGDTQYF
>TRBV27|many|TRBD1|TRBJ2-7
TGTGCCAGCAGTCGACAGGGGGCGTCCGAGCAGTACTTC
CASSRQGASEQYF
>TRBV19|many|NA|TRBJ1-2
TGTGCCAGTAGTATCCAAAACAGGGACTATGGCTACACCTTC
CASSIQNRDYGYTF
>TRBV6-1|NA|TRBD1|TRBJ2-6
TGTGCCAGTTTAGAAGGGGACAGGTGGGGCTCTGGGGCCAACGTCCTGACTTTC
CASLEGDRWGSGANVLTF
>TRBV18|many|NA|TRBJ2-5
TGTGCCAGCTCACCACCTTGGGGGCGAGAGACCCAGTACTTC
CASSPPWGRETQYF
>TRBV28|many|TRBD1|TRBJ1-6
TGTGCCAGCACCCACGGACAGGTTAATTCACCCCTCCACTTT
CASTHGQVNSPLHF
>TRBV4-1|many|TRBD1|TRBJ2-2
TGCGCCAGCAGACTTACAGGGGCCACCGGGGAGCTGTTTTTT
CASRLTGATGELFF
>TRBV6-5|few|TRBD2|TRBJ2-2
TGTGCCAGCAGTTACCGACTAGCGGGAGGCAACACCGGGGAGCTGTTTTTT
CASSYRLAGGNTGELFF
>TRBV5-1|many|TRBD1|TRBJ2-7
TGCGCCAGCAGCCAGGACAGGGGAGGGCAGTACTTC
CASSQDRGGQYF
>TRBV12-3/TRBV12-4|many|NA|TRBJ2-1
TGTGCCAGCAGCCCGACAGGGCGGGGATACAATGAGCAGTTCTTC
CASSPTGRGYNEQFF
>TRBV20-1|many|NA|TRBJ1-1
TGCAGTGCTAGAGATTACTTGAAGGGGACTGAAGCTTTCTTT
CSARDYLKGTEAFF
>TRBV29-1|many|TRBD1|TRBJ2-3
TGCAGCGTCCTAACAGGGGGCGCGGATACGCAGTATTTT
CSVLTGGADTQYF
>TRBV7-9|many|TRBD1|TRBJ1-6
TGTGCCAGCAGCTTAGGCCCCCACAGGGGTAATTCACCCCTCCACTTT
CASSLGPHRGNSPLHF
>TRBV15|many|NA|TRBJ2-7
TGTGCCACCAGCAGTGGAACATTCGAGCAGTACTTC
CATSSGTFEQYF
>TRBV11-2|NA|NA|TRBJ1-6
TGTGCCATCAGCTTCGTCGTCAGGGAGGGTTCACCCCTCCACTTT
CAISFVVREGSPLHF
>TRBV19|few|NA|TRBJ1-6
TGTGCCAGTAGTATAGAGGGGGGGCGCGCCTCACCCCTCCACTTT
CASSIEGGRASPLHF
>TRBV7-7|many|NA|TRBJ2-3
TGTGCCAGCAGCTTTTTGCCTAGGGATACGCAGTATTTT
CASSFLPRDTQYF
>TRBV5-1|many|NA|TRBJ2-3
TGCGCCAGCAGCTTGGACAGGGTGGGCACAGATACGCAGTATTTT
CASSLDRVGTDTQYF
>TRBV29-1|many|NA|TRBJ1-3
TGCAGCGTTGAAGATAACAGTGGCTCTGGAAACACCATATATTTT
CSVEDNSGSGNTIYF
>TRBV29-1|many|TRBD2|TRBJ2-1
TGCAGCTCTTGGGGAGTAGCGGGGGGGCGAGGATACAATGAGCAGTTCTTC
CSSWGVAGGRGYNEQFF
>TRBV19|NA|TRBD2|TRBJ2-1
TGTGCCAGTAGTCAAGGCGGGAGGGCCAGGGAGCAGTTCTTC
CASSQGGRAREQFF
>TRBV7-3|few|NA|TRBJ1-1
TGTGCCAGCAGCTTATTCGGACAAAGAATGTCGAACACTGAAGCTTTCTTT
CASSLFGQRMSNTEAFF
>TRBV20-1|NA|NA|TRBJ2-5
TGCAGTGCTTTGAGTTTAGGTGGGGAGACCCAGTACTTC
CSALSLGGETQYF
>TRBV6-5|many|NA|TRBJ2-7
TGTGCCAGCAGTTACTCAGACAGCTCCTACGAGCAGTACTTC
CASSYSDSSYEQYF
>TRBV12-3/TRBV12-4|few|NA|TRBJ2-4
TGTGCCAGCAGTTCGTCTAGCTTGGGGGCCAAAAACATTCAGTACTTC
CASSSSSLGAKNIQYF
>TRBV7-2|NA|NA|TRBJ2-1
TGTGCCAGCAGCCAGAGGGGGGGGGCCGCCTACAATGAGCAGTTCTTC
CASSQRGGAAYNEQFF
>TRBV9|many|NA|TRBJ1-5
TGTGCCAGCAGCGTAGCAGGGAGTCAGCCCCAGCATTTT
CASSVAGSQPQHF
>TRBV7-6|NA|NA|TRBJ2-5
TGTGCCAGCAGCTGGGGACTGGAAGAGACCCAGTACTTC
CASSWGLEETQYF
>TRBV7-9|NA|NA|TRBJ1-5
TGTGCCAGCAGCCCCCCGGGACACCTTAGCAATCAGCCCCAGCATTTT
CASSPPGHLSNQPQHF
>TRBV28|few|NA|TRBJ2-1
TGTGCCATCACACGGGCTGTTTACAATGAGCAGTTCTTC
CAITRAVYNEQFF
>TRBV30|few|NA|TRBJ1-5
TGTGCCTGGAACCGTACCCCCAATCAGCCCCAGCATTTT
CAWNRTPNQPQHF
>TRBV29-1|many|NA|TRBJ2-2
TGCAGCGTTGAACGAGGGGCCGGGGAGCTGTTTTTT
CSVERGAGELFF
>TRBV11-2|many|TRBD2|TRBJ2-5
TGTGCCAGCAGCCAAAGAGTTAGCGGGAAGTGGGCCCGGGAGACCCAGTACTTC
CASSQRVSGKWARETQYF
>TRBV6-1|few|TRBD2|TRBJ2-3
TGTGCCAGCAGTGCGACTAGCGGGGACACAGATACGCAGTATTTT
CASSATSGDTDTQYF
>TRBV20-1|many|NA|TRBJ1-6
TGCAGTGCTAGAGATCTTGGGGGATTCCTTAATTCACCCCTCCACTTT
CSARDLGGFLNSPLHF
>TRBV27|many|NA|TRBJ1-5
TGTGCCAGCAGTCTCGGCGGGGCGTTGGGCAATCAGCCCCAGCATTTT
CASSLGGALGNQPQHF
>TRBV25-1|once|TRBD1|TRBJ2-7
TGTGCCAGCAGGGGACAGCGCGCCTACGAGCAGTACTTC
CASRGQRAYEQYF
>TRBV27|many|TRBD1|TRBJ2-1
TGTGCCAGCAGTTTAAGGGGACAGTCCAATGAGCAGTTCTTC
CASSLRGQSNEQFF
>TRBV5-1|few|TRBD2|TRBJ2-6
TGCGCCAGCAGTGTGCTAGCGGGAGGGTCTCCCGGGGCCAACGTCCTGACTTTC
CASSVLAGGSPGANVLTF
>TRBV5-1|many|NA|TRBJ2-1
TGCGCCAGCAGCTTGACGGTAGCGGCTACCTACAATGAGCAGTTCTTC
CASSLTVAATYNEQFF
>TRBV12-3/TRBV12-4|many|NA|TRBJ1-6
TGTGCCGGCAGTTTTGAGGGGGTCTCCTATAATTCACCCCTCCACTTT
CAGSFEGVSYNSPLHF
>TRBV7-6|few|NA|TRBJ2-5
TGTGCCAGCAGCTTAGAGGCCTACCAAGAGACCCAGTACTTC
CASSLEAYQETQYF
>TRBV6-5|many|NA|TRBJ2-7
TGTGCCAGCGGAATTTTCAGGGCCTCCGAGCAGTACTTC
CASGIFRASEQYF
>TRBV5-5|many|NA|TRBJ2-3
TGTGCCAGCAGCTCCGAGGGCCCCTCATGGGATACGCAGTATTTT
CASSSEGPSWDTQYF
>TRBV5-1|many|NA|TRBJ1-1
TGTGCCAGCAGTTTAGCTGGTGAAGCTTTCTTT
CASSLAGEAFF
>TRBV5-1|few|NA|TRBJ2-3
TGCGCCAGCACCCCGGCCCAGGGTCCAGATACGCAGTATTTT
CASTPAQGPDTQYF
>TRBV6-5|many|TRBD2|TRBJ2-2
TGTGCCAGCAGGGCGGGACTAGCGGGGCCCGCGAACACCGGGGAGCTGTTTTTT
CASRAGLAGPANTGELFF